A single T cell receptor beta chain is shown here with its context. Which antigen it targets is not known. No per-base quality is available; no much larger clone lies one base away. The library was obtained by the immunoSEQ multiplex PCR assay. The multiplex PCR relied on a mix of 60 forward primers for TCR Vbeta segments and 13 reverse primers for TCR Jbeta segments. Amplification of the CDR3 region of rearranged TCR beta genes was performed with a multiplex PCR assay on genomic DNA. On the Illumina HiSeq System, the amplified TCR beta libraries were sequenced as 87-base-pair reads. Concerning the study's data processing: A later analysis counted tens of millions of unique TCR beta chains across the 650 to 800 repertoires, and some 11 million of these chains were shared by at least two donors. Raw reads were error-corrected and collapsed into unique sequences by a nearest-neighbor algorithm in which closely related sequences were merged to remove PCR and sequencing errors. To assign V, D and J gene segments, CDR3 sequences were aligned to IMGT reference sequences. Each retained sequence needed at least a six-nucleotide match to both a V gene segment and a J gene segment. A rearrangement counted as productive if the CDR3 had no stop codons and remained in frame with V and J, and every other rearrangement counted as non-productive. Following IMGT convention, CDR3 was defined as the stretch from the second conserved V-encoded cysteine to the conserved J-encoded phenylalanine. The earlier analysis of 587 of the donors excluded sequences that lacked an unambiguous match to a single V gene segment. An earlier analysis of a few hundred of the donors classified V segments as functional when productive rearrangements were above 56.7% and as segregating when the standard deviation between donors was above 5%. A statistical classification framework was developed to diagnose cytomegalovirus status using the catalog of TCR beta chain sequences. V and J gene assignment, in a later analysis, came from comparing TCR nucleotide sequences with IMGT/GENE-DB human TR gene sequences. Using the TCRdist pipeline, a later analysis assigned CDR3 sequences along with most-parsimonious VDJ recombination scenarios. In a later analysis, each TCR beta chain was defined by its CDR3 amino acid sequence together with its V-gene family, and reads without a unique V-gene family were excluded. To address suspected cross-contamination and a sequencing artifact, a later analysis removed roughly 640 highly shared, low-generation-probability nucleotide sequences. In a later analysis, a clonal expansion index for each public chain was calculated from normalized within-repertoire ranks of inferred template counts. A later analysis computed generation probabilities with a VDJ recombination model fitted to out-of-frame rearrangements, and checked the results against IGoR. Hypergeometric tests were used in a later analysis to score TCR-TCR, TCR-HLA and TCR-CMV co-occurrence, with a repertoire-size bias correction applied to the TCR pairs. A later analysis estimated false discovery rates by permuting HLA or CMV assignments 20 times. In a later analysis, co-occurring TCRs were grouped using DBSCAN, and TCRdist sequence similarity was added for clustering within HLA-allele-positive subsets. Co-occurrence clustering excluded repertoires with fewer than 30,000 or more than 120,000 public chains, plus five with anomalous nucleotide sharing. The source is immuneACCESS, and TCRdb retained only in-frame sequences with V and J called. Part of the clones is not carried over; for the studies checked, unresolved V genes explain less than half of this, and the remainder is unexplained. That table furnishes V, J and clone size, whereas the DNA furnished D and trimming. In this sample the table shows about 120,000 clones, around 77% of which occur a single time. The ten largest make up more than 15% of the sample.

This record belongs to a study of cytomegalovirus exposure and HLA in healthy donors (dated by TCRdb to the late 2010s). Turning to the overall study: An earlier analysis of 587 of the donors reported 276 Gb of sequence data and 117 million unique TCR beta sequences obtained from 150 million to 200 million T cells. An early release that covered some 640 HLA-typed donors contained about 300 gigabases of sequencing data and about 84 million unique TCR sequences. Among the roughly 390 genotyped donors, more than 70% belonged to the genetic ancestry cluster associated with self-reported Caucasian donors. The study aimed to test whether cataloging public T cell receptors could reveal signatures of past pathogen exposure. The study used immunosequencing to profile the T cell repertoires of several hundred subjects and linked those repertoires to cytomegalovirus serostatus. In addition to the first cohort of approximately 670 subjects, a separate validation cohort of 120 different subjects was used. The study combined high-throughput TCR immunosequencing, statistical association of individual TCRs with disease status, and machine learning to predict cytomegalovirus infection status. A later analysis re-examined previously published TCR beta repertoires from just over 650 donors and added high-resolution HLA genotyping to investigate patterns of TCR occurrence. In the later analysis, no new phenotypic data were used to find candidate immune exposures; instead, reliance was placed on TCR beta sequences and their occurrence across donors. An earlier analysis of 587 of the donors used high-throughput TCR beta sequencing to judge whether each TCR beta V gene segment behaved as functional or pseudogenic. Donor age, sex, ethnicity and CMV serostatus were compiled together with the repertoire data. In a later genetic analysis, genome-wide SNP genotypes for 398 of the 666 donors were used, and that subset was treated as a discovery cohort. Every repertoire in the discovery cohort had been generated on one and the same sequencing platform. Both class I and class II loci were covered by HLA typing, at four-digit resolution. Typing coverage varied by locus: about 620-640 donors for A, B, C, DRB1 and DQB1; approximately 500 for DQA1; some 610 for DPA1; more than 450 for DPB1. Roughly five DR-DQ haplotypes were treated as single units for association and clustering because of strong linkage in the cohort. Among about 390 genotyped donors of the cohort, an average of around 240,000 unique TCR beta nucleotide sequences were sequenced per donor, around 18% of them non-productive. Broader findings and caveats from the paper: Strong co-occurrence of HLA alleles, especially DR and DQ, made assigning TCR associations to individual alleles difficult. Sequencing depth was assumed to be roughly uniform across donors in the presence/absence analyses, though that assumption may not hold. In vitro tests confirmed that a few of the cytomegalovirus-associated TCR beta chains recognize cytomegalovirus antigens. A later analysis reported that several top co-occurrence clusters appeared linked to parvovirus B19, influenza, CMV and Epstein-Barr virus. Because some donors lacked HLA typing at each locus, the association tests relied only on the typed subset. Most CMV-associated TCR beta chains appeared to be HLA-restricted in a later analysis, and the HLA associations seemed to be driven largely by CMV exposure. An earlier analysis of around 600 of the donors showed that most TCR beta V segments appeared in productive rearrangements either about 87% or about 30% of the time, which broadly matched IMGT annotations. In this cohort, only TCR beta chains were sequenced, and detectable features were limited by the absence of alpha or paired-chain data. Some 15 rarely observed V segments, including chromosome 9 orphons, were excluded from the earlier analysis of 550 to 700 of the donors because counts were too low. While some public TCRs were present in many individuals, most TCR sequences turned up only very rarely across donors. CMV serostatus was the only immune exposure information available for the cohort. An association between a missense DCLRE1C variant and V-gene and J-gene trimming of TCR beta chains was found in a later genetic analysis and replicated in an independent cohort. According to a later genetic analysis, donors in an Asian-associated ancestry cluster had fewer N-insertions in productive TCRs than the roughly 660-donor mean. A further reported finding was that TCR beta sequences accurately predicted the HLA-A and HLA-B alleles for most subjects in the first cohort. Correlated functional status among segregating V segments might be attributable to linkage disequilibrium, but an unknown experimental factor could not be ruled out. At a false discovery rate of 0.05, a later analysis linked 15,000 to 20,000 TCR beta sequences to specific HLA alleles. In both the original and validation cohorts, the classifier was reported to diagnose cytomegalovirus status with high specificity and sensitivity. The study gave a list of about 170 TCR beta chains associated with cytomegalovirus. According to a later analysis, TCR association rates differed among HLA loci, with DRB1 alleles showing the most associated TCRs and HLA-C alleles showing the fewest. A cluster of highly shared sequence variants was judged likely to be a technical artifact of the sequencing pipeline. Compared with equally common non-associated chains, HLA-associated TCR beta chains in a later analysis were more clonally expanded and had lower generation probabilities. Some IMGT-functional V segments, including TRBV6-2 and TRBV6-3, could not be told apart with the 87-base-pair reads, so those segments were excluded. According to the authors, the approach could potentially be generalized to other disease states and immunological phenotypes.

As encoded in the germline V gene, CDR1 is SGHVS while CDR2 is FQNEAQ. The CDR3 runs 14 amino acids, cysteine and phenylalanine included. The retained sequence is limited to the CDR3, 42 bases, with the frame set at the first base. For this chain, trimming is 5 bases at the V end and 3 bases at the J end, and the number of junction bases without a gene match is 5. The cohort consisted of 600 to 750 healthy bone marrow donors. Cohort members were all nominally healthy when sampled, although unrecorded immune exposures were likely present. The donor was CMV seropositive and belonged to the group of over 250 seropositive cohort members. Every donor gave a peripheral blood sample, and the peripheral blood mononuclear cells from that sample were used for TCR beta sequencing. Genomic DNA extraction from the blood cell samples was performed with the Qiagen DNeasy Blood Extraction Kit.

Sequencing input: PBMCs. The V gene is TRBV7-8 and the J gene is TRBJ1-1; 8 junctional bases match TRBD1. The source is a man aged 50 to 60 in good health and CMV-seropositive. This receptor has the CDR3 CASSPYRGDTEAFF. The DNA is as follows: TGTGCCAGCAGCCCCTACAGGGGGGACACTGAAGCTTTCTTT.